These 13 T cell receptor beta chains share one sample of origin, sequenced in a study of response to subunit inactivated influenza vaccine. TCRdb itself ran the RT-PCR reads through MiXCR, one entry per CDR3 protein. This table has more than 250,000 distinct CDR3 sequences, 20% to 25% appearing once. The sample was PBMCs from blood, taken approximately 20 months after vaccination. Every receptor here comes from a man in his fifties or sixties who received an inactivated influenza vaccine.

This clonotype has only a few counts. J is TRBJ1-2 and V is TRBV28, with D perhaps matching TRBD1 (5 bases). CDR3 length equals 13 residues. V lost 8 bases and J lost 2, with 12 bases in between. The V gene's germline CDR1 is MDHEN and CDR2 SYDVKM. The CDR3 reads CASGPGRNYGYTF. For the CDR3, the DNA is TGTGCCAGCGGGCCAGGGCGAAACTATGGCTACACCTTC.

This clonotype was counted between two and nine times. The rearrangement uses TRBV7-9 and TRBJ2-1; TRBD1 is a possible D gene (6 bases). Deletions cut 5 bases from V and 0 bases from J, with 11 bases between. There are 15 residues in the CDR3. Germline assignment: CDR1 SEHNR and CDR2 FQNEAQ (reference sequence). DNA for the CDR3: TGTGCCAGCAGCCGTGACAGGAGCTCCTACAATGAGCAGTTCTTC. It is translated as CASSRDRSSYNEQFF.

The chain carries TRBV9 and TRBJ2-2; 12 bases line up with TRBD2. Trimming removed 3 bases from V and 4 bases from J; junction bases left unmatched: 4. Germline-derived CDR1 and CDR2 are SGDLS and YYNGEE. The CDR3 runs 16 residues. The CDR3 region is CASSERLAGATGELFF. The CDR3 nucleotides read TGTGCCAGCAGCGAGAGACTAGCGGGAGCCACCGGGGAGCTGTTTTTT.

DNA of the CDR3: TGTGCCAGCAGCAAACGCCAGCGGGAGGGCCTAGTACAAGAGACCCAGTACTTC. Translation gives CASSKRQREGLVQETQYF. The J gene is TRBJ2-5, the V gene TRBV21-1; the table names TRBD2, a call not compared with the DNA. TRBV21-1 is tagged as a pseudogene. There are 18 residues in the CDR3.

This clonotype was picked up a small number of times. The chain joins TRBV5-1 to TRBJ1-5; the D gene is possibly TRBD1 (5 bases). V lost 3 bases to trimming and J lost 5 bases, with 12 bases between them. There are 14 residues in the CDR3. The germline V gene has CDR1 SGHRS and CDR2 YFSETQ. The CDR3 nucleotides read TGCGCCAGCAGCTCGGGGCGAGGGGATCAGCCCCAGCATTTT. Its translation: CASSSGRGDQPQHF.

This clonotype was detected many times. The chain employs TRBV7-9 and TRBJ1-1, with D uncertain. V lost 5 bases, J lost 7 bases, and 20 bases lay in between. From germline, CDR1 is SEHNR and CDR2 FQNEAQ (reference sequence). The CDR3 runs 15 residues. CDR3 in amino acids: CASSLPGAVVGEAFF. CDR3 in DNA: TGTGCCAGCAGCCTCCCCGGAGCGGTGGTTGGTGAAGCTTTCTTT.

This clonotype was seen a handful of times. The chain recombines TRBV19 with TRBJ1-1; no firm D call. Trimming took 9 bases from V and 1 from J, leaving 15 bases between them. This CDR3 comprises 14 residues. Germline V gives CDR1 LNHDA, CDR2 SQIVND (reference sequence). The CDR3 DNA is TGTGCCAGCATCCCCTATCTAGGGAACACTGAAGCTTTCTTT. Residues: CASIPYLGNTEAFF.

This sequence joins TRBV5-1 and TRBJ2-3, with D tentatively TRBD2 (6 bases). CDR1 is SGHRS and CDR2 is YFSETQ in the germline V gene. This CDR3 comprises 15 residues. Trimming removed 0 bases at V and 5 bases at J, with 13 bases between. In DNA form, the CDR3 reads TGCGCCAGCAGCTTGGCCGTCGGGGGTTTAGATACGCAGTATTTT. This sequence encodes CASSLAVGGLDTQYF.

The rearrangement joins TRBV4-1 to TRBJ1-6; TRBD1 agrees at 10 bases. This CDR3 contains 16 residues. V shed 6 bases, J shed 5 bases, and the junction held 7 bases outside the gene matches. Germline V lookup: CDR1 MGHRA, CDR2 YSYEKL. The CDR3 coding sequence is TGCGCCAGCAGGCAACCGGGACAGGGGAATAATTCACCCCTCCACTTT. The encoded protein is CASRQPGQGNNSPLHF.

The chain carries TRBV7-9 and TRBJ2-1; D tentatively reads TRBD1 or TRBD2 (7 bases each). There are 15 residues in the CDR3. Trimming stripped 8 bases from V and 6 bases from J, with 20 bases between. Germline V gives CDR1 SEHNR, CDR2 FQNEAQ (reference sequence). The CDR3 loop reads CASAPGGGPINEQFF. CDR3 DNA sequence: TGTGCCAGCGCACCAGGGGGAGGGCCGATCAATGAGCAGTTCTTC.

This clonotype was detected ten times or more. The chain carries TRBV7-9 and TRBJ1-2; D is perhaps TRBD1 (6 bases). Trimming removed 3 bases at V and 7 bases at J, with 18 bases between. CDR1 and CDR2 from the germline V gene are SEHNR and FQNEAQ (reference sequence). The CDR3 loop spans 15 amino acids. CDR3 sequence: CASSFGGRATGGYTF. The CDR3 nucleotides are TGTGCCAGCAGCTTCGGGGGGCGCGCGACCGGTGGCTACACCTTC.

This clonotype came up a few times. V and J are TRBV20-1 and TRBJ1-5; the D is unclear. V dropped 2 bases and J dropped 1 base, with 9 bases sitting between them. This CDR3 contains 14 residues. Per the germline V gene, CDR1 is DFQATT and CDR2 is SNEGSKA (reference sequence). This CDR3 is CSARRLQSNQPQHF. The CDR3 DNA follows: TGCAGTGCTAGAAGATTGCAGAGCAATCAGCCCCAGCATTTT.

This rearrangement joins TRBV20-1 to TRBJ2-1, with 9 bases identical to TRBD1. This CDR3 has 17 residues. With V trimmed by 4 bases and J by 0 bases, 10 bases remained unmatched. Per germline, CDR1 DFQATT and CDR2 SNEGSKA (reference sequence). This CDR3 reads CSANRDRDFLSYNEQFF. The CDR3 nucleotides read TGCAGTGCTAACCGGGACAGGGACTTCCTCTCCTACAATGAGCAGTTCTTC.